This T cell receptor (beta chain) emerged from a study of T cell responses to AZD1222 COVID-19 vaccine. The assay was immunoSEQ multiplex PCR, and TCRdb's table has in-frame clones only and misses some. This sample has over 120,000 clones, with almost 95% found just once. The CDR3 spans 13 residues. V gave up 5 bases and J gave up 2 bases, with 10 bases separating them. CDR1 is SEHNR and CDR2 is FQNEAQ in the germline V gene (reference sequence). This clone came up a few times. The chain couples TRBV7-9 to TRBJ2-7, with a weak D call TRBD1 (5 bases). Specimen: peripheral blood, collected 28 days after the second AZD1222 dose. The receptor comes from an adult who received the AZD1222 COVID-19 vaccine. CDR3 amino acids: CASSPDRTYEQYF. The CDR3 nucleotides are TGTGCCAGCAGCCCAGACAGAACCTACGAGCAGTACTTC.